This record looks at one T cell receptor (beta chain) sequence and its context. This clone has only a few counts. No cognate antigen has been identified for it. Base qualities are not at hand, and no much larger clone is one base apart. Library preparation was by the immunoSEQ multiplex PCR assay. A mixture of 60 forward primers for TCR Vbeta segments and 13 reverse primers for TCR Jbeta segments was used in the multiplex PCR. A multiplex PCR assay on genomic DNA amplified the CDR3 region of rearranged TCR beta genes. Amplified TCR beta libraries were sequenced as 87-base-pair reads on the Illumina HiSeq System. The study's own analysis went as follows. A later analysis counted tens of millions of unique TCR beta chains across the approximately 700 repertoires, and around 9.9 million of these chains were shared by at least two donors. A nearest-neighbor algorithm error-corrected the raw reads and collapsed the reads into unique sequences, merging closely related sequences to remove PCR and sequencing errors. V, D and J gene segments were assigned by aligning CDR3 sequences to IMGT reference sequences. Each retained sequence needed at least a six-nucleotide match to both a V gene segment and a J gene segment. Rearrangements were classified as productive when the CDR3 lacked stop codons and remained in frame with V and J, and all other rearrangements were classified as non-productive. CDR3 was defined according to IMGT convention as the region running from the second conserved V-encoded cysteine to the conserved J-encoded phenylalanine. The earlier analysis of some 600 of the donors excluded sequences that lacked an unambiguous match to a single V gene segment. In an earlier analysis of a few hundred of the donors, V segments were called functional above 56.7% productive rearrangements and were called segregating when the between-donor standard deviation exceeded 5%. A statistical classification framework was developed to diagnose cytomegalovirus status using the catalog of TCR beta chain sequences. In a later analysis, V and J genes were assigned by comparing TCR nucleotide sequences against IMGT/GENE-DB human TR gene sequences. Using the TCRdist pipeline, a later analysis assigned CDR3 sequences along with most-parsimonious VDJ recombination scenarios. A later analysis defined each TCR beta chain by its CDR3 amino acid sequence plus V-gene family, and excluded reads lacking a unique V-gene family. As a way to deal with suspected cross-contamination and a sequencing artifact, a later analysis dropped approximately 570 nucleotide sequences that were highly shared and had low generation probability. For each public chain, a later analysis derived a clonal expansion index from normalized ranks of inferred template counts within each repertoire. A later analysis computed generation probabilities with a VDJ recombination model fitted to out-of-frame rearrangements, and checked the results against IGoR. A later analysis scored TCR-TCR, TCR-HLA and TCR-CMV co-occurrence with hypergeometric tests, applying a repertoire-size bias correction to TCR pairs. False discovery rates were estimated in a later analysis by permuting HLA or CMV assignments 20 times. In a later analysis, co-occurring TCRs were grouped using DBSCAN, and TCRdist sequence similarity was added for clustering within HLA-allele-positive subsets. Repertoires with fewer than 30,000 or more than 120,000 public chains were left out of co-occurrence clustering, as were five repertoires with anomalous nucleotide sharing. TCRdb mirrors the immuneACCESS table, restricted to in-frame sequences. Some clones are absent from its copies; in checked studies, under half trace to an unresolved V gene, and the reason for the others is unknown. The V and J calls and the clone size are those of that table, but D and trimming were determined from the DNA. The sample includes roughly 98,000 clones, with 62% observed a single time. Together, the top ten hold 4.5% to 7% of the sample.

The data were obtained in a study of cytomegalovirus exposure and HLA in healthy donors listed by TCRdb under 2017. For the study in its entirety: An earlier analysis of 550 to 700 of the donors reported 276 Gb of sequence data and some 120 million unique TCR beta sequences from 150 million to 200 million T cells. HLA typing included class I and class II loci at four-digit resolution. The study was designed to test whether signatures of past pathogen exposure could be identified by cataloging public T cell receptors. Among about 390 genotyped donors of the cohort, an average of approximately 240,000 unique TCR beta nucleotide sequences were sequenced per donor, roughly 20% of them non-productive. Alongside the repertoire data, information on donor age, sex, ethnicity and CMV serostatus was compiled. Every repertoire in the discovery cohort had been generated on one and the same sequencing platform. An earlier analysis of approximately 580 of the donors used high-throughput TCR beta sequencing to judge whether each TCR beta V gene segment behaved as functional or pseudogenic. Along with the 666-subject first cohort, a separate validation cohort of roughly 110 different subjects was used. Using immunosequencing, the study profiled T cell repertoires from around 680 subjects and related those repertoires to cytomegalovirus serostatus. To predict cytomegalovirus infection status, the study brought together high-throughput TCR immunosequencing, statistical association of individual TCRs with disease status, and machine learning. Typing coverage differed by locus: A, B, C, DRB1 and DQB1 were typed in roughly 629-630 donors, DQA1 in 522, DPA1 in approximately 600, and DPB1 in 400 to 480. Of the 350 to 450 genotyped donors, over 80% were placed in the genetic ancestry cluster associated with self-reported Caucasian donors. A later analysis re-analyzed previously published TCR beta repertoires from 650 to 800 donors and added high-resolution HLA genotyping to study TCR occurrence patterns. Genome-wide SNP genotypes for about 65% of the roughly 700 donors were used in a later genetic analysis, which treated that subset as a discovery cohort. Rather than drawing on any new phenotypic data, the later analysis identified candidate immune exposures from TCR beta sequences and the way those sequences occurred across donors. An early release covering 550 to 650 HLA-typed donors comprised approximately 300 gigabases of sequencing data and roughly 86 million unique TCR sequences. A handful of DR-DQ haplotypes were treated as single units for association and clustering because of strong linkage in the cohort. The study at large found these results: Only TCR beta chains were sequenced in this cohort, and the absence of alpha or paired-chain data limited detectable features. According to a later analysis, parvovirus B19, influenza, CMV and Epstein-Barr virus appeared linked to several top co-occurrence clusters. A group of highly shared sequence variants was considered likely to be a technical artifact of the sequencing pipeline. An association between a missense DCLRE1C variant and V-gene and J-gene trimming of TCR beta chains was found in a later genetic analysis and replicated in an independent cohort. A few of the identified cytomegalovirus-associated TCR beta chains were confirmed in vitro to be specific for cytomegalovirus antigens. Broadly in line with IMGT annotations, most TCR beta V segments showed up in productive rearrangements about 87% or about 30% of the time in an earlier analysis of 450 to 750 of the donors. The authors suggested that the approach could potentially be extended to other disease states and immunological phenotypes. The presence/absence analyses assumed that sequencing depth was roughly uniform across donors, and that assumption may not be true. Because HLA typing was unavailable for some donors at each locus, only the typed subset was used in association tests. The classifier was reported to diagnose cytomegalovirus status with high specificity and sensitivity in both the original and validation cohorts. A further reported finding was that TCR beta sequences accurately predicted the HLA-A and HLA-B alleles for most subjects in the first cohort. Assigning TCR associations to individual alleles was difficult when HLA alleles, especially DR and DQ, strongly co-occurred. Most TCR sequences were seen in very few donors, while some public TCRs were found in many individuals. According to a later genetic analysis, donors in an Asian-associated ancestry cluster had fewer N-insertions in productive TCRs than the approximately 670-donor mean. For the cohort, immune exposure information was limited to CMV serostatus. The study gave a list of about 160 TCR beta chains associated with cytomegalovirus. Because the 87-base-pair reads could not distinguish some IMGT-functional V segments, including TRBV6-2 and TRBV6-3, those segments were excluded. A later analysis found that TCR association rates varied across HLA loci, with DRB1 alleles showing the most associated TCRs and HLA-C alleles the fewest. Linkage disequilibrium might explain the correlated functional status among segregating V segments, but an unknown experimental factor could not be excluded. Most CMV-associated TCR beta chains appeared to be HLA-restricted in a later analysis, and the HLA associations seemed to be driven largely by CMV exposure. In a later analysis, some 18,000 TCR beta sequences were associated with specific HLA alleles at a false discovery rate of 0.05. In a later analysis, HLA-associated TCR beta chains showed more clonal expansion and lower generation probabilities than non-associated chains that were equally common. Because counts were too low, around 18 rarely observed V segments, including chromosome 9 orphons, were left out of the earlier analysis of about 500 of the donors.

CDR1 KGHSH and CDR2 LQKENI were looked up in the germline V gene. V lost 4 bases and J lost 10 bases; the stretch between them is 22 bases long. Counted from cysteine to phenylalanine, this CDR3 has 16 amino acids. The retained sequence is limited to the CDR3, 48 bases, with the frame set at the first base. The cohort consisted of 650 to 850 healthy bone marrow donors. At the time of sampling, every cohort member was nominally healthy, though immune exposures that went unrecorded were likely present. The donor was CMV seropositive and belonged to the group of more than 250 seropositive cohort members. Every donor gave a peripheral blood sample, and the peripheral blood mononuclear cells from that sample were used for TCR beta sequencing. The Qiagen DNeasy Blood Extraction Kit was used to extract genomic DNA from the blood cell samples.

This chain is built from TRBV18 and TRBJ2-2, with TRBD2 as a weak D call on 5 bases. The origin of this receptor is a woman aged 25-40 years in good health and CMV-seropositive. What was sequenced was PBMCs. The CDR3 protein: CASSQRTGKAESELFF. The bases read TGTGCCAGCTCACAGAGGACCGGGAAGGCCGAATCGGAGCTGTTTTTT.